This T cell receptor (beta chain) was sequenced during a study of CD8 T cells in ankylosing spondylitis. Study-level points and caveats: Within matched ankylosing spondylitis synovial fluid, disease-linked clones were reportedly significantly enriched. Characteristic, it appeared, of ankylosing spondylitis blood was a TCR beta motif of eight highly homologous variants. Certain motif variants had earlier appeared in reactive arthritis synovial fluid and blood.

Generation of TCR beta libraries employed quantitative 5'-RACE incorporating molecular barcodes. TCRdb reprocessed the 5' RACE reads with MiXCR, giving one entry per CDR3 protein. The table includes fewer than 750,000 distinct CDR3 sequences, 15% to 20% detected once. Concerning this clonotype: Antigen unknown.

This receptor was taken from a male donor with ankylosing spondylitis. What was sequenced was blood, either unsorted or a sorted T cell fraction (not recorded which).

CDR3 nucleotide sequence: TGTGCCAGCAGTTACGCGGAAACCTATCAGCCCCAGCATTTT. Residues: CASSYAETYQPQHF. The rearrangement joins TRBV6-5 to TRBJ1-5; D gene uncertain. Germline assignment: CDR1 MNHEY and CDR2 SVGAGI. There are 14 residues in the CDR3. The V end lost 2 bases, the J end lost 5 bases, and 10 bases lay between the germline ends.